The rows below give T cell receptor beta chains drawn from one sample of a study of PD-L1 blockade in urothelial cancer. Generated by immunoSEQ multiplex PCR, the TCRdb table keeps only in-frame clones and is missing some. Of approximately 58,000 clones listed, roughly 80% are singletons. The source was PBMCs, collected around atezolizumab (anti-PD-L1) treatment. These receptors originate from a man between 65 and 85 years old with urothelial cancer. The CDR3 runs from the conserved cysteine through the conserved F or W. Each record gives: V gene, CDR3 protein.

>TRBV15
CATSRVLGAAAGQETQYF
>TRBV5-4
CASSPTGGSYNEQFF
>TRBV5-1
CASSWGQGEAGELFF
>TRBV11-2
CASSPGTGAEKLFF
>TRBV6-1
CASRGSVRGTEAFF
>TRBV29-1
CSVEAEDTYGYTF
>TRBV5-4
CASSLVSFIPRQGNTGELFF
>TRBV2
CASSLGPGLADGELFF
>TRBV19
CASSPQSGRTYNEQFF
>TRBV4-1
CASSPGQGSNEQFF
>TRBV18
CASSYLRVQSGDTQYF
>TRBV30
CAWSVGLAGENEQFF
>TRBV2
CASSGSSGRVGELFF
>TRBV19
CASSPTQNTEAFF
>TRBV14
CASSQGRGQPQHF
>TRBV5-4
CASSFLREETQYF
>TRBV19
CASSRDRDLYTIYF
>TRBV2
CASRSPLSSYNEQFF
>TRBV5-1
CASSTSRGQTEAFF
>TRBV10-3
CAISPDQQGRHYGYTF
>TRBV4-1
CASSQELRVQGASEAFF
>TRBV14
CASSQDNPGTSTDTQYF
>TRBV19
CASSIVPGQAYEQYF
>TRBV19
CASTLWIGGDYGYTF
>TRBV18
CASSPRGELDEKLFF
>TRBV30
CAWSAENRPYFYEQYF
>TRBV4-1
CASSRIAGAWQPQHF
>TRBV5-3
CARSSSAGGLYEQYF
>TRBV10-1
CASSGASGINEQFF
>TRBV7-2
CASSPPGSETQYF
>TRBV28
CASRSGQWGQPQHF
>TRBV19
CASSITRDTEAFF
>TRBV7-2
CASSFAGLAGGETQYF
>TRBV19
CASSMSGTGGELFF
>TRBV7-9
CASSTSSGPPDF
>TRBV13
CASSPMTSSYEQYF
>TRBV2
CASSDKDRPNQPQHF
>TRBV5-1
CASSLLAGVWNEQFF
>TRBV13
CASSRGLANEKLFF
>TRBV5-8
CASRSLAGVKEQFF
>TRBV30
CAWSGLAGYNEQFF
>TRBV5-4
CASSSRLGSYNEQFF
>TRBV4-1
CASSQGVTGTGVPGELFF
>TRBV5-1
CASSLGSSGYYEQYF
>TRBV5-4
CASSLLSGRELLGNEQFF
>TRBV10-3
CAISGTANTGELFF
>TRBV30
CARSGPSSYEQYF
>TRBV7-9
CASSLGPGRGEKLFF
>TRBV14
CASSQTYPGEGYTF
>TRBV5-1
CASSQGTGGQDTQYF
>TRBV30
CAWSHRGRQPQHF
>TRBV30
CAWSTGGNTEAFF
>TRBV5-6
CASSTQGNEKLFF
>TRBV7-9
CASSSKDWSQETQYF